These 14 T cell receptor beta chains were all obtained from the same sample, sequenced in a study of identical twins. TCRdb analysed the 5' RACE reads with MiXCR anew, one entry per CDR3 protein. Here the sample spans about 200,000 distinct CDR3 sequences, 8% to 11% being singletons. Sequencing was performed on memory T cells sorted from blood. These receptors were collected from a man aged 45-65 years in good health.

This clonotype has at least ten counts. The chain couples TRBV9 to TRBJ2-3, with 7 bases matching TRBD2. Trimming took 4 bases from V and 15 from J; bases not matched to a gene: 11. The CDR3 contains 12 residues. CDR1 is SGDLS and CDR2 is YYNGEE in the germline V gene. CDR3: CASSTSSGPPYF. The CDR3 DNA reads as TGTGCCAGCAGCACCTCTAGCGGCCCCCCATATTTT.

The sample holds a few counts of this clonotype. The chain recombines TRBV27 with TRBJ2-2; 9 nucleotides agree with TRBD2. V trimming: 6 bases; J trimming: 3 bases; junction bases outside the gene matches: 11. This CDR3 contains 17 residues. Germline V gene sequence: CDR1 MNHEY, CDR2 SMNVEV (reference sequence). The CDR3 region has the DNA TGTGCCAGCAGGCTATTTGCGGGGGGGCCGTACACCGGGGAGCTGTTTTTT. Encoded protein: CASRLFAGGPYTGELFF.

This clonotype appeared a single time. The CDR3 sequence is CASSQGYTTNEKLFF. The CDR3 DNA reads as TGTGCCAGCTCACAGGGGTACACAACTAATGAAAAACTGTTTTTT. The chain links TRBV18 to TRBJ1-4; possible D gene TRBD1, 5 bases. This CDR3 spans 15 amino acids. Per the germline V gene, CDR1 is KGHSH and CDR2 is LQKENI. V lost 4 bases, J lost 0 bases, and 9 bases lay in between.

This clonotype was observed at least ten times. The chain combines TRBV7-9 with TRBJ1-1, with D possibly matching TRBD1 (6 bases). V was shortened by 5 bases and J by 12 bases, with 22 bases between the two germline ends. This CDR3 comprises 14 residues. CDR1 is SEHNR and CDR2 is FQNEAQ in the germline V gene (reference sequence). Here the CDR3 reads CASSTQRGPTGPFF. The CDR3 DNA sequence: TGTGCCAGCAGCACGCAACGGGGCCCCACAGGGCCTTTCTTT.

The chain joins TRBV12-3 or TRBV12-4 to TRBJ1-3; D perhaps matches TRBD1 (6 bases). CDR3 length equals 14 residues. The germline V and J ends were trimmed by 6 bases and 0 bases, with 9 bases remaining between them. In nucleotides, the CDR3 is TGTGCCAGCAGAGAAGGGGGCTCTGGAAACACCATATATTTT. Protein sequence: CASREGGSGNTIYF.

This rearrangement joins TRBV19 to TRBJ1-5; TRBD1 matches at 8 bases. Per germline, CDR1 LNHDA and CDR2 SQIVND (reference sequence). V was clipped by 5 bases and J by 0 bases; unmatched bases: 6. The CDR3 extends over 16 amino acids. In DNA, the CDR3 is TGTGCCAGTAGTCCTCGACAGGGGAATAGCAATCAGCCCCAGCATTTT. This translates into CASSPRQGNSNQPQHF. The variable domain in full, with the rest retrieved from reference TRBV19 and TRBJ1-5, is DGGITQSPKYLFRKEGQNVTLSCEQNLNHDAMYWYRQDPGQGLRLIYYSQIVNDFQKGDIAEGYSVSREKKESFPLTVTSAQKNPTAFYLCASSPRQGNSNQPQHFGDGTRLSIL.

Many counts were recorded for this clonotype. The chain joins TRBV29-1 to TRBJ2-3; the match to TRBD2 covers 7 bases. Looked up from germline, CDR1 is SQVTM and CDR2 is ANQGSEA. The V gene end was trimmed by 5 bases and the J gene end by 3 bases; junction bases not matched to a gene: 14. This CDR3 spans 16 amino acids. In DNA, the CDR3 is TGCAGCGTTTTAGCCCCCCGGACGCGGGGGACAGATACGCAGTATTTT. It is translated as CSVLAPRTRGTDTQYF.

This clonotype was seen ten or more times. The CDR3 DNA reads TGTGCCAGCAACCCCGGGACAGGGGGCGAGAAACTGTTTTTT. Encoded protein: CASNPGTGGEKLFF. V and J are TRBV2 and TRBJ1-4; 12 bases fit TRBD1. V dropped 7 bases and J dropped 11; count of bases not matched to a gene: 8. The CDR3 spans 14 residues. CDR1 SNHLY and CDR2 FYNNEI come from the germline V gene.

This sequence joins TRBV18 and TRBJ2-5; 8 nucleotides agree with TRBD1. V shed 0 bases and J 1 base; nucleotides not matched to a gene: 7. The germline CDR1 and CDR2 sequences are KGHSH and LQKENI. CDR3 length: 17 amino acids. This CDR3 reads CASSPPGAGGPQETQYF. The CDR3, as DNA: TGTGCCAGCTCACCACCTGGGGCAGGGGGCCCCCAAGAGACCCAGTACTTC.

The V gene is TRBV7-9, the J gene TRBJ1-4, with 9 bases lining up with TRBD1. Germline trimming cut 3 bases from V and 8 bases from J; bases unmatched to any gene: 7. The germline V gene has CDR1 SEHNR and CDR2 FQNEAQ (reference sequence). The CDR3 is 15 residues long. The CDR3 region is CASSFHGTGKEKLFF. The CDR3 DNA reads TGTGCCAGCAGCTTTCATGGGACAGGGAAAGAAAAACTGTTTTTT. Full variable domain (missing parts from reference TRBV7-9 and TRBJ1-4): DTGVSQNPRHKITKRGQNVTFRCDPISEHNRLYWYRQTLGQGPEFLTYFQNEAQLEKSRLLSDRFSAERPKGSFSTLEIQRTEQGDSAMYLCASSFHGTGKEKLFFGSGTQLSVL.

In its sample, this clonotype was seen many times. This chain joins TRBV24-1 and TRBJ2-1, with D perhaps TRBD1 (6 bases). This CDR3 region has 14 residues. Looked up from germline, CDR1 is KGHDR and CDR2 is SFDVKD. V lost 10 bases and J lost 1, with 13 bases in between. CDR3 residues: CATRGSGSYNEQFF. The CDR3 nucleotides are TGTGCCACTAGGGGGTCGGGGTCCTACAATGAGCAGTTCTTC.

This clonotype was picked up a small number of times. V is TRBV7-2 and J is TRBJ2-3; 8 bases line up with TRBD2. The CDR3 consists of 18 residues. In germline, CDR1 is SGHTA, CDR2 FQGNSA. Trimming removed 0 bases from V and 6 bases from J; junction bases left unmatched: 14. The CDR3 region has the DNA TGTGCCAGCAGCTTAGCGGGGGCGGGGGGCCTAGGAGCGGATACGCAGTATTTT. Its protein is CASSLAGAGGLGADTQYF.

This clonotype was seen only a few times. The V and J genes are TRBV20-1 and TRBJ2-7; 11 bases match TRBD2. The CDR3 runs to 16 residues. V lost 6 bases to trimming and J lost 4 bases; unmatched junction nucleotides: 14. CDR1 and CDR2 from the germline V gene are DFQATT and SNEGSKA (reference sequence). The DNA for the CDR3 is TGCAGTGCGAAGCCGATGGTCCTAGCGGGAGGTTACGAGCAGTACTTC. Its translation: CSAKPMVLAGGYEQYF.

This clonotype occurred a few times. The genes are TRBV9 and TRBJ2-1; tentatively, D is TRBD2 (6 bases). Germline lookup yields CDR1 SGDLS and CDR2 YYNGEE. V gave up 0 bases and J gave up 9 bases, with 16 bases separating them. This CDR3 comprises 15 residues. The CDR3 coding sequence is TGTGCCAGCAGCGTAGGAATCGGGAGTCTTACTGAGCAGTTCTTC. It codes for CASSVGIGSLTEQFF.